The following is a TCR beta chain sequence with its context. Sequenced by immunoSEQ multiplex PCR; TCRdb stores in-frame clones only, minus some. The data contain around 230,000 clones, less than 90% of them singletons. This entry comes from a study of blood T cell repertoires in COVID-19. Study information: Acute and convalescent COVID-19 specimens originated in the United States, Italy and Spain.

This CDR3 spans 15 amino acids. Germline V CDR1 and CDR2: GTSNPN, SVGIG (reference sequence). The V end was cut by 4 bases, the J end by 2 bases, with 17 bases between. The sequencing sample was made of peripheral blood. The sequence derives from an older woman with active or convalescent COVID-19. The V call is TRBV30, the J call TRBJ1-2, with a possible D match to TRBD1 (5 bases). Here the CDR3 reads CAWTQAAAGNYGYTF. In DNA, the CDR3 is TGTGCCTGGACCCAGGCCGCAGCAGGGAACTATGGCTACACCTTC.